What follows is one T cell receptor (beta chain) and its context. This record comes from a study of T-cell memory formation after mild COVID-19. Trimming stripped 2 bases from V and 5 bases from J, with 12 bases between. CDR3 length: 14 amino acids. The germline gives CDR1 SGHVS, CDR2 FQNEAQ. In TCRdb, the 5' RACE reads were re-called with MiXCR into one record per CDR3 protein. Among around 300,000 distinct CDR3 sequences listed, 10% to 15% were seen once. The sample comprised PBMCs or a T cell subset sorted from them (not recorded which). The sequence derives from a man between 18 and 35 years old who had mild COVID-19 (a few samples of this study predate the infection). Cell type and time point are not known. V gene TRBV7-8 combines with J gene TRBJ1-2; D is uncertain. The CDR3 loop is CASSLMGGSYGYTF. DNA of the CDR3: TGTGCCAGCAGCTTAATGGGTGGGTCGTATGGCTACACCTTC. Drawing the rest from reference TRBV7-8 and TRBJ1-2, the complete variable domain is GAGVSQSPRYKVAKRGQDVALRCDPISGHVSLFWYQQALGQGPEFLTYFQNEAQLDKSGLPSDRFFAERPEGSVSTLKIQRTQQEDSAVYLCASSLMGGSYGYTFGSGTRLTVV.